The rows below give T cell receptor beta chains drawn from one sample of a study of T cell repertoires in cytomegalovirus infection. MiXCR, applied by TCRdb to the reads, yields one record per CDR3 protein. The sample has fewer than 550,000 distinct CDR3 sequences; 16% are singletons. The sequenced material came from CD8+ T cells from PBMCs. These receptors were taken from a human donor in good health (CMV status not recorded). Some clones in this sample may be carry-over from other donors' samples. Both conserved end residues are part of each CDR3. D genes are given only for firm matches. Some rows mark clone size as missing; the rest say once, few, many or name a class of expanded clone.

clone_size | d_call | j_call | v_call | cdr3_nt | cdr3_aa
many | TRBD2 | TRBJ2-3 | TRBV7-2 | TGTGCCAGCAGCTTCATGGCGGGAGTGTTTGGCACAGATACGCAGTATTTT | CASSFMAGVFGTDTQYF
many | TRBD2 | TRBJ2-4 | TRBV11-2 | TGTGCCAGCAGCGCCCGGGACTACCGAGACATTCAGTACTTC | CASSARDYRDIQYF
many | TRBD1 | TRBJ2-7 | TRBV6-1 | TGTGCCAGCAGTGAAGCGGTGGGACAGGGGGCTTACGAGCAGTACTTC | CASSEAVGQGAYEQYF
- | - | TRBJ2-7 | TRBV7-6 | TGTGCCAGCAGCTTAGCGCTTGGGGCAGGCTACGAGCAGTACTTC | CASSLALGAGYEQYF
many | - | TRBJ2-3 | TRBV7-9 | TGTGCCAGCAGCTTAGAGGTTGCAGATACGCAGTATTTT | CASSLEVADTQYF
many | TRBD2 | TRBJ2-3 | TRBV11-2 | TGTGCCAGCAGCTTTCGCGGGGGAATCACAGATACGCAGTATTTT | CASSFRGGITDTQYF
many | TRBD2 | TRBJ2-2 | TRBV7-6 | TGTGCCAGCAGCTCCCGGACTAGCGGTTTCACCGGGGAGCTGTTTTTT | CASSSRTSGFTGELFF
- | TRBD2 | TRBJ2-1 | TRBV27 | TGTGCCAGCAGTTTCTCGACTAGCGGGGGCAATGAGCAGTTCTTC | CASSFSTSGGNEQFF
- | TRBD2 | TRBJ2-1 | TRBV9 | TGTGCCAGCAGCGTGGGACGCAGGTCGACTAGCGGGGACAACAATGAGCAGTTCTTC | CASSVGRRSTSGDNNEQFF
many | - | TRBJ2-4 | TRBV12-5 | TGTGCTAGTGGCCAAGGACAAAACATTCAGTACTTC | CASGQGQNIQYF
few | TRBD2 | TRBJ2-1 | TRBV23-1 | TGCGCCAGCAGTCAGTTCGGGGGGGCCGAGGTCGATGAGCAGTTCTTC | CASSQFGGAEVDEQFF
many | - | TRBJ1-4 | TRBV7-9 | TGTGCCAGCAGCTTAGGTGGCCCGGAAAAACTGTTTTTT | CASSLGGPEKLFF
- | TRBD1 | TRBJ2-2 | TRBV6-1 | TGTGCCAGCAGTGAAGCCAGGACAGGGGGTGCCGGGGAGCTGTTTTTT | CASSEARTGGAGELFF
- | - | TRBJ2-3 | TRBV10-3 | TGTGCCACGAAGGAGGCTGGGGCCCCGACAGATACGCAGTATTTT | CATKEAGAPTDTQYF
- | - | TRBJ1-6 | TRBV27 | TGTGCCAGCAGTCGGTCGGCGGGAGATTATAATTCACCCCTCCACTTT | CASSRSAGDYNSPLHF
- | TRBD2 | TRBJ2-3 | TRBV19 | TGTGCCAGTATCGAGCCGGGACTACCAGATACGCAGTATTTT | CASIEPGLPDTQYF
few | TRBD1 | TRBJ2-7 | TRBV15 | TGTGCCACCAGCCCCGGACAGGGGAGCTACGAGCAGTACTTC | CATSPGQGSYEQYF
many | TRBD1 | TRBJ2-2 | TRBV7-6 | TGTGCCAGCAGCCCACGGGGACAGGCGAACACCGGGGAGCTGTTTTTT | CASSPRGQANTGELFF
few | - | TRBJ1-2 | TRBV5-1 | TGCGCCAGCAGCCCCGGGATTTATGGCTACACCTTC | CASSPGIYGYTF
few | - | TRBJ2-7 | TRBV15 | TGTGCCACCAGCAGAGTCTCGGCCTACGAGCAGTACTTC | CATSRVSAYEQYF
few | - | TRBJ2-5 | TRBV5-5 | TGTGCCAGCAGCTCCCGAGAGGCCATCCAAGAGACCCAGTACTTC | CASSSREAIQETQYF
- | TRBD1 | TRBJ2-7 | TRBV20-1 | TGCAGTGCTAGAGCCGTGGACCCAACCGGGACAGGTGTTTGGTACGAGCAGTACTTC | CSARAVDPTGTGVWYEQYF
many | TRBD2 | TRBJ2-1 | TRBV7-9 | TGTGCCAGCAGCTTAACTCCCCTGGGACTAGAAGGTCAAAACAATGAGCAGTTCTTC | CASSLTPLGLEGQNNEQFF
- | TRBD1 | TRBJ1-1 | TRBV5-1 | TGCGCCAGCAGCGGGCCGGGACAGGGTCACACTGAAGCTTTCTTT | CASSGPGQGHTEAFF
- | TRBD1 | TRBJ1-1 | TRBV5-1 | TGCGCCAGCCGACAGGGGGCAAGGGGGATGAACACTGAAGCTTTCTTT | CASRQGARGMNTEAFF
many | - | TRBJ2-6 | TRBV6-1 | TGTGCCAGCAGTGAAGAGGACTCAGGGGCCAACGTCCTGACTTTC | CASSEEDSGANVLTF
many | - | TRBJ1-1 | TRBV11-2 | TGTGCCAGCAGTTCCCTGGTAGACCTACAGGGATGGGCTGAAGCTTTCTTT | CASSSLVDLQGWAEAFF
many | TRBD1 | TRBJ1-2 | TRBV29-1 | TGCAGCGTAAGGGACAGGGGGCAGGGGGGCTACACCTTC | CSVRDRGQGGYTF
- | - | TRBJ1-1 | TRBV27 | TGTGCCAGCAGGACGACAGCACTTGGCATGAACACTGAAGCTTTCTTT | CASRTTALGMNTEAFF
- | - | TRBJ2-2 | TRBV27 | TGTGCCAGCAGGAAGGGAGTCGCCGGGGAGCTGTTTTTT | CASRKGVAGELFF
many | - | TRBJ2-3 | TRBV7-9 | TGTGCCAGCAGCTTAGTAACCGGGACGGGTGACACAGATACGCAGTATTTT | CASSLVTGTGDTDTQYF
few | - | TRBJ2-7 | TRBV20-1 | TGCAGTGCTAGGGAGGACTTAGCTGGGGTCCCTTGGGAGCAGTACTTC | CSAREDLAGVPWEQYF
many | - | TRBJ2-1 | TRBV4-1 | TGCGCCAGCAGCCCTGCCGCTGGGCCTTTAACCTACAATGAGCAGTTCTTC | CASSPAAGPLTYNEQFF
- | TRBD2 | TRBJ2-1 | TRBV25-1 | TGTGCCAGCAGTGAATGGACTAGCGGGCTGTACAATGAGCAGTTCTTC | CASSEWTSGLYNEQFF
many | - | TRBJ2-7 | TRBV6-5 | TGTGCCAGCAGTTACGCCAGATCCTACGAGCAGTACTTC | CASSYARSYEQYF
- | - | TRBJ2-3 | TRBV6-5 | TGTGCAAGCAGTTACGGAATTCAAACAGATACGCAGTATTTT | CASSYGIQTDTQYF
few | - | TRBJ2-7 | TRBV27 | TGTGCCAGCAGTCCAACTCGGCCCGTCTACGAGCAGTACTTC | CASSPTRPVYEQYF
many | TRBD1 | TRBJ2-3 | TRBV7-9 | TGTGCCAGCACCCCCGACAGGGGACCCACAGATACGCAGTATTTT | CASTPDRGPTDTQYF
many | TRBD2 | TRBJ2-3 | TRBV4-1 | TGCGCCAGCAGCCAAGGGGGAGGGTTCAAGCCAGATACGCAGTATTTT | CASSQGGGFKPDTQYF
once | - | TRBJ1-5 | TRBV7-6 | TGTGCAAGCAGCTCCAGTTGGGGCAGGCAGCCCCAGCATTTT | CASSSSWGRQPQHF
- | TRBD1 | TRBJ2-5 | TRBV2 | TGTGCCAGCAACAGGGGGCGAGAGACCCAGTACTTC | CASNRGRETQYF
few | TRBD1 | TRBJ1-4 | TRBV27 | TGTGCCAGCAGTCTACAGGGGGAAAAACTGTTTTTT | CASSLQGEKLFF
few | - | TRBJ1-4 | TRBV3-1 | TGTGCCAGCAGCAAACGGGGGCAGGCTAATGAAAAACTGTTTTTT | CASSKRGQANEKLFF
- | TRBD1 | TRBJ1-3 | TRBV7-4 | TGTGCCAGCAGCTCCGGACAGGGCCGCCTCTCTGGAAACACCATATATTTT | CASSSGQGRLSGNTIYF
many | - | TRBJ2-2 | TRBV7-9 | TGTGCCAGCAGCTTCTCAAGTAACCGGGAGCTGTTTTTT | CASSFSSNRELFF
few | - | TRBJ2-1 | TRBV5-1 | TGCGCCAGCAGCCCTAGGAGGGACTTCTACAATGAGCAGTTCTTC | CASSPRRDFYNEQFF
- | - | TRBJ2-1 | TRBV5-1 | TGCGCCAGCGCCGGAGTGGCGGGAAAGTACAATGAGCAGTTCTTC | CASAGVAGKYNEQFF
many | - | TRBJ2-1 | TRBV7-9 | TGTGCCAGCAGCCCTAGGCTCACCCCTGACAATGAGCAGTTCTTC | CASSPRLTPDNEQFF
many | - | TRBJ2-2 | TRBV15 | TGTGCCACCAGCAGAGCGCGGGGCTCCACCGGGGAGCTGTTTTTT | CATSRARGSTGELFF
- | TRBD1 | TRBJ1-1 | TRBV5-1 | TGCGCCAGCAGCTTGGCCGGGACAGGGGGCGTCGGGGGAACTGAAGCTTTCTTT | CASSLAGTGGVGGTEAFF
many | TRBD2 | TRBJ2-1 | TRBV4-2 | TGTGCCAGCAGCCAGCAAGCGGGAGGCGGGTACAATGAGCAGTTCTTC | CASSQQAGGGYNEQFF
many | - | TRBJ1-2 | TRBV29-1 | TGCAGCGTTGAACGAGGGTTTAACTATGGCTACACCTTC | CSVERGFNYGYTF
- | TRBD1 | TRBJ2-7 | TRBV12-3/TRBV12-4 | TGTGCCAGCAGTTTAGCGCCGGGACAGGGCAACTACGAGCAGTACTTC | CASSLAPGQGNYEQYF
many | - | TRBJ2-2 | TRBV7-9 | TGTGCCGGAACTAATACTGTCACCGGGGAGCTGTTTTTT | CAGTNTVTGELFF